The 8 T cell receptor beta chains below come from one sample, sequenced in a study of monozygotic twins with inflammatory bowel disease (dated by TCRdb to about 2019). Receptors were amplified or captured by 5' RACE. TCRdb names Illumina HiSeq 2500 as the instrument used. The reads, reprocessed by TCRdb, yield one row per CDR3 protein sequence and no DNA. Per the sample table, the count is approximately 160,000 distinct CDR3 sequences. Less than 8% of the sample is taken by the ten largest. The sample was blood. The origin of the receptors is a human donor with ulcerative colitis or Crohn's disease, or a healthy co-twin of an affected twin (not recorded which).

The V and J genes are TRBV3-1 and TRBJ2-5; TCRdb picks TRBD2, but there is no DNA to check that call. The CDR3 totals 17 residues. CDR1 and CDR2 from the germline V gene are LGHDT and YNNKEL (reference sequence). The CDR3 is CASSQLPGLAIQETQYF.

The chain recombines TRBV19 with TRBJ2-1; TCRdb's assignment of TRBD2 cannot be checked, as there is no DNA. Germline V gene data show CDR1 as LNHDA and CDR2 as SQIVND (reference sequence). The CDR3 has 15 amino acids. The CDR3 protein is CASSIGGRAPDEQFF.

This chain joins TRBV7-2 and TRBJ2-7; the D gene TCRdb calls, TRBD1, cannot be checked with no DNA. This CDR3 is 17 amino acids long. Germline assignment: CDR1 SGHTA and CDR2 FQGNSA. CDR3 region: CASSLALAGGSSYEQYF.

CDR3 loop: CSFKPSRTDTQYF. This chain connects TRBV29-1 to TRBJ2-3. Germline V gene sequence: CDR1 SQVTM, CDR2 ANQGSEA. The CDR3 consists of 13 residues.

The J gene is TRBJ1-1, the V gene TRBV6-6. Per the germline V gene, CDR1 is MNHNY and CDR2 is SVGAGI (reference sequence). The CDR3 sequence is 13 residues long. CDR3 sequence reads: CASSWAENTEAFF.

The CDR3 is CASSFMGQFSF. The rearrangement links TRBV7-2 to TRBJ1-2; the TCRdb D gene call, TRBD1, has no DNA to confirm it. The CDR3 has 11 residues. Looked up from germline, CDR1 is SGHTA and CDR2 is FQGNSA. The full variable domain, with the rest looked up from reference TRBV7-2 and TRBJ1-2, is GAGVSQSPSNKVTEKGKDVELRCDPISGHTALYWYRQSLGQGLEFLIYFQGNSAPDKSGLPSDRFSAERTGGSVSTLTIQRTQQEDSAVYLCASSFMGQFSFGSGTRLTVV.

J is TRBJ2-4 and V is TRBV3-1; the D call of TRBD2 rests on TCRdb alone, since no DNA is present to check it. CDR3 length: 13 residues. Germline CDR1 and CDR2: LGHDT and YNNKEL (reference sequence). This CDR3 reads CASRESGRNIQYF.

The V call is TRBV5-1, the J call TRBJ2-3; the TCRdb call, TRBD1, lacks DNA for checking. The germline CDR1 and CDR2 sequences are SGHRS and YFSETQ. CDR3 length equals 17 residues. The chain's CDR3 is CASSSPWTGGLGDTQYF.